Following are 3 T cell receptor beta chains from one sample sequenced in a study of shared clonotypes between healthy human individuals (dated by TCRdb to 2018 to 2021). The method behind the library was the immunoSEQ multiplex PCR assay. TCRdb holds this immuneACCESS table with in-frame rearrangements only. Some clones are missing; in checked studies, unresolved V genes explain under half, and the rest has no known cause. In this sample the table shows nearly 1 million clones, about three quarters of which occur a single time. About 1.5% of the sample rests with the top ten. Sequenced sample: memory CD4+ T cells sorted from blood. Taken with the paper, the label for cell subset or site translates to: CD45RA-negative fraction. The receptors originated from a man younger than 30 in good health.

The genes are TRBV27 and TRBJ2-1; the D gene could be TRBD1 or TRBD2 (5 bases each). The V gene's germline CDR1 is MNHEY and CDR2 SMNVEV (reference sequence). This CDR3 comprises 17 residues. Trimming removed 4 bases at V and 4 bases at J, with 20 bases between. CDR3 DNA: TGTGCCAGCAGTTCTTATCAAGGGGAGTACATTTACAATGAGCAGTTCTTC. It encodes CASSSYQGEYIYNEQFF.

About this clone itself: The junction departs from germline at one end; a sequencing error may be responsible. V gene TRBV7-7 combines with J gene TRBJ1-3; a possible D gene is TRBD1 (5 bases). The CDR3 covers 15 residues. Germline assignment: CDR1 SSHAT and CDR2 FNYEAQ (reference sequence). The CDR3 coding sequence is TGTGCTAGCAGCTTAGGTGGGGGATCTGGAAACACCATATATTTT. Translating it yields CASSLGGGSGNTIYF.

This clone was found once. V usage is TRBV9 and J usage is TRBJ1-2; TRBD1 matches 10 bases. Germline trimming cut 3 bases from V and 5 bases from J; bases unmatched to any gene: 7. This CDR3 contains 15 residues. Germline V gives CDR1 SGDLS, CDR2 YYNGEE. CDR3 sequence (DNA): TGTGCCAGCAGCGCGGGGACAGGGGCAAAATATGGCTACACCTTC. It yields the protein CASSAGTGAKYGYTF.